One sample yielded the 23 T cell receptor beta chains listed below, sequenced in a study of T cell clusters in autoimmune cytopenias. TRB was amplified from roughly 250 ng of peripheral blood genomic DNA per sample. Multiplex touch-down PCR amplified TRB using TRB-A and TRB-B pools in one tube. TCRdb re-called the multiplex PCR reads; every CDR3 protein appears as one record, without DNA. The sample totals 4,100 or so distinct CDR3 sequences. The sequenced sample was peripheral blood. The receptors originated from a human donor with an autoimmune cytopenia or autoimmune hepatitis (not recorded which).

This clonotype ranks as medium-sized in terms of frequency. The rearrangement links TRBV5-6 to TRBJ2-5; TCRdb lists TRBD1, though no DNA is available to test this call. Germline lookup yields CDR1 SGHDT and CDR2 YYEEEE. This CDR3 is built from 14 residues. CDR3 amino acids: CASSLQQVAETQYF.

According to its frequency, this clonotype is medium-sized (0.01 to 0.1%). V gene TRBV7-6 combines with J gene TRBJ2-1; TCRdb lists TRBD2, though no DNA is available to test this call. Germline values: CDR1 SGHVS, CDR2 FNYEAQ. The CDR3 contains 16 residues. Here the CDR3 reads CASSSQGTSAYNEQFF.

By frequency, this clonotype is medium-sized (0.01 to 0.1%). The rearrangement uses TRBV18 and TRBJ1-2; TCRdb proposes TRBD1, but this gene call is untestable without DNA. This CDR3 region has 15 residues. In germline, CDR1 is KGHSH, CDR2 LQKENI. The chain's CDR3 is CASSPQPDRAAGYTF.

CDR3 protein: CASSLANTKLFF. This chain joins TRBV12-3 or TRBV12-4 and TRBJ1-4. The CDR3 spans 12 residues.

This clonotype is classed as medium-sized (0.01 to 0.1%) by frequency. CDR3 in amino acids: CASSSSLAGVQETQYF. The chain has TRBV12-3 or TRBV12-4 and TRBJ2-5. The CDR3 runs 16 residues.

The chain has TRBV28 and TRBJ2-3; TCRdb picks TRBD1, but there is no DNA to check that call. Germline values: CDR1 MDHEN, CDR2 SYDVKM. The CDR3 is 13 residues long. Here the CDR3 reads CAWGQPDTDTQYF.

The V and J genes are TRBV20-1 and TRBJ2-7. CDR1 is DFQATT, CDR2 SNEGSKA, per germline (reference sequence). The CDR3 has 12 amino acids. CDR3: CSASKNTYEQYF.

The rearrangement links TRBV4-3 to TRBJ2-5; the D gene TCRdb calls, TRBD2, cannot be checked with no DNA. This CDR3 is built from 15 residues. Germline V lookup: CDR1 LGHNA, CDR2 YSLEER. CDR3 loop: CASRPGLAGAETQYF.

This clonotype is labeled medium-sized based on frequency. The chain joins TRBV6-2 or TRBV6-3 to TRBJ2-7. The CDR3 loop spans 14 amino acids. Germline-derived CDR1 and CDR2 are MNHEY and SVGEGT. The CDR3 loop is CASYNGQGAYEQYF.

Frequency places this clonotype as medium-sized. The V call is TRBV12-3 or TRBV12-4, the J call TRBJ2-2; no DNA is available, so the TRBD2 call from TCRdb remains unchecked. The CDR3 is 15 residues long. The CDR3 region is CASRTGLTNTGELFF.

The rearrangement links TRBV20-1 to TRBJ2-2; TCRdb names TRBD1, which stays unverified in the absence of DNA. The CDR3 has 14 residues. CDR1 is DFQATT and CDR2 is SNEGSKA in the germline V gene (reference sequence). The CDR3 spells CSASGGLNTGELFF.

The chain links TRBV20-1 to TRBJ1-1; without DNA, the TCRdb call of TRBD1 cannot be checked. CDR1 and CDR2 (germline): DFQATT, SNEGSKA (reference sequence). This CDR3 comprises 11 residues. The CDR3: CSAFRGGEAFF.

This clonotype is identified as medium-sized from frequency. V is TRBV5-6 and J is TRBJ1-2. There are 14 residues in the CDR3. Looked up from germline, CDR1 is SGHDT and CDR2 is YYEEEE. The CDR3 spells CASSWDHLNYGYTF.

Measured by frequency, this clonotype is medium-sized. This rearrangement joins TRBV6-1 to TRBJ1-5; as DNA is missing, the TRBD1 call by TCRdb cannot be tested. Germline-derived CDR1 and CDR2 are MNHNS and SASEGT. This CDR3 has 15 amino acids. CDR3 loop: CASRDPTGSNQPQHF.

Judged by frequency, this clonotype is medium-sized. The V and J genes are TRBV30 and TRBJ1-5; TCRdb designates TRBD1, a call that cannot be tested without DNA. The CDR3 is made up of 13 amino acids. CDR1 GTSNPN and CDR2 SVGIG come from the germline V gene (reference sequence). The CDR3 reads CAWSQGGNQPQHF.

V and J are TRBV20-1 and TRBJ1-3; TCRdb reports TRBD1, a call that lacks DNA to check it against. The V gene's germline CDR1 is DFQATT and CDR2 SNEGSKA (reference sequence). This CDR3 is built from 16 residues. CDR3 sequence reads: CSAIERGQFSGNTIYF.

Judged by frequency, this clonotype is medium-sized. The chain uses TRBV29-1 and TRBJ2-5; TCRdb's D gene call, TRBD1, goes unchecked for lack of DNA. The CDR3 spans 12 residues. In germline, CDR1 is SQVTM, CDR2 ANQGSEA. CDR3 sequence: CSVGAGEETQYF. The full variable domain, completed using reference TRBV29-1 and TRBJ2-5, is SAVISQKPSRDICQRGTSLTIQCQVDSQVTMMFWYRQQPGQSLTLIATANQGSEATYESGFVIDKFPISRPNLTFSTLTVSNMSPEDSSIYLCSVGAGEETQYFGPGTRLLVL.

CDR3 residues: CASSFSYEQYF. V gene TRBV5-6 combines with J gene TRBJ2-7. The CDR3 has 11 residues. Germline V gives CDR1 SGHDT, CDR2 YYEEEE.

This clonotype is medium-sized by frequency. This rearrangement joins TRBV27 to TRBJ2-5; TCRdb's D call of TRBD2 is untestable without DNA. Germline loops: CDR1 MNHEY, CDR2 SMNVEV (reference sequence). The CDR3 extends over 16 amino acids. CDR3 residues: CASSPLAGGIQETQYF.

This clonotype registers medium-sized by frequency. The rearrangement links TRBV30 to TRBJ1-2; TCRdb's D call, TRBD1, is unchecked because there is no DNA. From germline, CDR1 is GTSNPN and CDR2 SVGIG (reference sequence). The CDR3 extends over 13 amino acids. The chain's CDR3 is CAWSVGRGYGYTF.

The chain has TRBV6-5 and TRBJ1-2; TCRdb reports TRBD1, a call that lacks DNA to check it against. The V gene's germline CDR1 is MNHEY and CDR2 SVGAGI. The CDR3 runs to 14 residues. CDR3 residues: CASKEQGVLHGYTF.

Frequency places this clonotype as medium-sized. The chain recombines TRBV5-5 with TRBJ2-5; TCRdb's D gene call, TRBD2, goes unchecked for lack of DNA. This CDR3 contains 14 residues. The V gene's germline CDR1 is SGHKS and CDR2 YYEKEE (reference sequence). CDR3 in amino acids: CASSSLAGAETQYF.

The gene calls are TRBV28 and TRBJ1-2. The CDR3 is 12 residues long. CDR1 MDHEN and CDR2 SYDVKM come from the germline V gene. CDR3 protein: CASSRDPNGYTF.